The sequence of this T cell receptor (beta chain) was determined in a study of blood T cell repertoires in COVID-19. Study summary: In each case, the material was cDNA or gDNA derived from T cells, B-cell-depleted T cells, or PBMCs.

In the authors' workflow: From reference gene primer amplification, estimates of nucleated cell counts were derived. Only in-frame clones appear in the TCRdb table, and some are missing; sequencing was by immunoSEQ multiplex PCR. That table gives V, J and clone size, and the DNA gave D and trimming. The sample holds approximately 480,000 clones, approximately 92% seen once. Germline V CDR1 and CDR2: SQVTM, ANQGSEA. The CDR3 contains 16 residues. V lost 6 bases and J lost 3; bases outside the gene matches: 9. The rearrangement joins TRBV29-1 to TRBJ2-3, with 13 bases that match TRBD2. This TCR was recovered from a man younger than 35 with COVID-19, enrolled during active disease. Sequences were obtained from peripheral blood. The chain's CDR3 is CSVDRTSGGPTDTQYF. The DNA of the CDR3 is TGCAGCGTGGATCGGACTAGCGGGGGCCCGACAGATACGCAGTATTTT.